This T cell receptor beta chain was sequenced during a study of T cells in Graves' hyperthyroidism and ophthalmopathy. RNA transcripts yielded amplified TCR beta CDR3 regions. Researchers ran a first-round RT-PCR on the TCR CDR3 using the HTBI primer set. TCRdb passed the multiplex PCR reads through MiXCR, listing each CDR3 protein once. The sample contains 450,000 to 650,000 distinct CDR3 sequences, roughly 15% of which appear only once. V shed 5 bases, J shed 3 bases, and the junction held 10 bases outside the gene matches. Germline V gene data show CDR1 as SGHAT and CDR2 as FQNNGV. The CDR3 is made up of 16 amino acids.

The rearrangement links TRBV11-2 to TRBJ1-2; 9 nucleotides align to TRBD1. The sequence was collected from a woman under 30 with Graves' ophthalmopathy. Sequencing input: blood. The CDR3 spells CASSRLTGQGDYGYTF. The CDR3, as DNA: TGTGCCAGCAGCCGCCTCACGGGACAGGGCGACTATGGCTACACCTTC.